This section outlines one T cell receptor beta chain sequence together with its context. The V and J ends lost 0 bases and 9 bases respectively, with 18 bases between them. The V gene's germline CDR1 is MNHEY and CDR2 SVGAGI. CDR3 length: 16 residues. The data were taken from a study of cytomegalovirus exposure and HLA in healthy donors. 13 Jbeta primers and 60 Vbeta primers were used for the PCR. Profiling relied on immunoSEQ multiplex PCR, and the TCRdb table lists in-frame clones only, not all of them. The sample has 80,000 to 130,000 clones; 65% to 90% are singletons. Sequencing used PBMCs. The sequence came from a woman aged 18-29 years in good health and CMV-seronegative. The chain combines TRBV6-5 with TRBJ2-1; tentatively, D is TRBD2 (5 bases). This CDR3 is CASSYSTEGKMGEQFF. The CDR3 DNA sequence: TGTGCCAGCAGTTACTCGACCGAGGGAAAGATGGGTGAGCAGTTCTTC.